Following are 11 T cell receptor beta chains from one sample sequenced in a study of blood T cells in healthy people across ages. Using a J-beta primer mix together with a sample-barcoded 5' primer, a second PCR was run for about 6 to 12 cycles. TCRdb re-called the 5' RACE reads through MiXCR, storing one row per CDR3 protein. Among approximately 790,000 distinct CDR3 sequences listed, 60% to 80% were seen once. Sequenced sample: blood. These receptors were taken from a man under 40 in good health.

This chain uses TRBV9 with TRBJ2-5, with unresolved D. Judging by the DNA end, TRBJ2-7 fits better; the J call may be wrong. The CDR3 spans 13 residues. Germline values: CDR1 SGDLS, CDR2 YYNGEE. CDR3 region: CASSVEWNYEQYF. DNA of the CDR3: TGTGCCAGCAGCGTAGAATGGAACTACGAGCAGTACTTC.

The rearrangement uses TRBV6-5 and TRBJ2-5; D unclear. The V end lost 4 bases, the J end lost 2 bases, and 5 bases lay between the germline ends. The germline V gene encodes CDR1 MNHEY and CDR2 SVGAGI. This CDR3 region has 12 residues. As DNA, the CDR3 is TGTGCCAGCAGTTCCATGCAAGAGACCCAGTACTTC. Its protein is CASSSMQETQYF.

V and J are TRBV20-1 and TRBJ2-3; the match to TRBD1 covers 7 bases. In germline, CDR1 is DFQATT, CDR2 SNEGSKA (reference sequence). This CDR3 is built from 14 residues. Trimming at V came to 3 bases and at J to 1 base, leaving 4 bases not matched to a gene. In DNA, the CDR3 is TGCAGTGCTAGGGGGCAGGGGGGCACAGATACGCAGTATTTT. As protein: CSARGQGGTDTQYF.

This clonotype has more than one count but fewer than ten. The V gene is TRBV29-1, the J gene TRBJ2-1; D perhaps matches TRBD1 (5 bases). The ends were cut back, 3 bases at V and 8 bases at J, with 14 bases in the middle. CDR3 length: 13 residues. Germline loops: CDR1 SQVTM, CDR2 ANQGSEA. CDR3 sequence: CSVESVGQHEQFF. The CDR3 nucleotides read TGCAGCGTTGAGAGCGTGGGGCAGCATGAGCAGTTCTTC.

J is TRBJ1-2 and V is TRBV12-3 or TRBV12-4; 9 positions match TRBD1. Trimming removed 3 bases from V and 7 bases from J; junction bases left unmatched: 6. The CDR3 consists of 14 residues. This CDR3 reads CASSFGTGKFGYTF. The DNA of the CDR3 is TGTGCCAGCAGTTTTGGGACAGGGAAGTTTGGCTACACCTTC.

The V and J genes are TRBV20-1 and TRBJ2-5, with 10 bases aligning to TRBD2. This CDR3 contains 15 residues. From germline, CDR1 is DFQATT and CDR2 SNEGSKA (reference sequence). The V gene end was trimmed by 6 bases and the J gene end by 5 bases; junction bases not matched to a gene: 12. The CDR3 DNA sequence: TGCAGTGCGTCCAGACTAGCGGGCGGGCAGGAGACCCAGTACTTC. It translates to CSASRLAGGQETQYF.

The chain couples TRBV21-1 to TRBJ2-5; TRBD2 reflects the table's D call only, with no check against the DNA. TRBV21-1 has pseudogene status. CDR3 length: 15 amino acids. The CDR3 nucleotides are TGTGCCAGCTATCCCACTAGAACCTTGTTGAGGGAGCAGTACTTC. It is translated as CASYPTRTLLREQYF.

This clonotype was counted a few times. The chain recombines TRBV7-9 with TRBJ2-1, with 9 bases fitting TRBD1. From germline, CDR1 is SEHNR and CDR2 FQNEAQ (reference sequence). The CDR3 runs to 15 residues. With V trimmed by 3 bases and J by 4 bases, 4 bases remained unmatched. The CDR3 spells CASSFRQGGYNEQFF. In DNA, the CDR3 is TGTGCCAGCAGCTTTCGACAGGGGGGGTACAATGAGCAGTTCTTC.

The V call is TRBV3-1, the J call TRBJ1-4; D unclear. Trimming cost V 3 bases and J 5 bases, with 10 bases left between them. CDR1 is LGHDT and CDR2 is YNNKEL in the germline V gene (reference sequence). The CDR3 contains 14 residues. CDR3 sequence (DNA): TGTGCCAGCAGCCAGGGGTACCGGAATGAAAAACTGTTTTTT. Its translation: CASSQGYRNEKLFF. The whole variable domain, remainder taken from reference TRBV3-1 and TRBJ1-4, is DTAVSQTPKYLVTQMGNDKSIKCEQNLGHDTMYWYKQDSKKFLKIMFSYNNKELIINETVPNRFSPKSPDKAHLNLHINSLELGDSAVYFCASSQGYRNEKLFFGSGTQLSVL.

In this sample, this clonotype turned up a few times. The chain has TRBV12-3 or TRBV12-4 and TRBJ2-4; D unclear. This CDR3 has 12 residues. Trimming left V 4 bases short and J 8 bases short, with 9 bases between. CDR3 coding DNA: TGTGCCAGCAGTTACTTAGAGGACATTCAGTACTTC. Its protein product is CASSYLEDIQYF.

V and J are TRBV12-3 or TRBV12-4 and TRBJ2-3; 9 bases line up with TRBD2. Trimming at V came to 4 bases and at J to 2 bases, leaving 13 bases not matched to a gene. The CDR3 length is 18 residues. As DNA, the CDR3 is TGTGCCAGCAGTTCCCGCATAGGTAGCGGGGGCCTCACAGATACGCAGTATTTT. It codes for CASSSRIGSGGLTDTQYF.